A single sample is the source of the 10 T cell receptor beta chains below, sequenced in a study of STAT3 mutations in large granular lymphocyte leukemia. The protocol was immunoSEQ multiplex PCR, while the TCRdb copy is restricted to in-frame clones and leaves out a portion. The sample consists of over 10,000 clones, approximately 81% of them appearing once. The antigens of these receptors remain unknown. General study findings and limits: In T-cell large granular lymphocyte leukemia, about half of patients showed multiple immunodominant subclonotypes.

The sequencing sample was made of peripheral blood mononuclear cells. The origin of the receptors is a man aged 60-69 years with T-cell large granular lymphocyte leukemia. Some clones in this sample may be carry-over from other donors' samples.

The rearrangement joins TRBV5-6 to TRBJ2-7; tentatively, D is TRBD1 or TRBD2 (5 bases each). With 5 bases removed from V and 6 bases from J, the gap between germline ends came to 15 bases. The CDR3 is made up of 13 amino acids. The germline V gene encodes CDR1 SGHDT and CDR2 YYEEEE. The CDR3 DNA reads TGTGCCAGCAGGCAGGGACGTCCGGGCGAGCAGTACTTC. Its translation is CASRQGRPGEQYF.

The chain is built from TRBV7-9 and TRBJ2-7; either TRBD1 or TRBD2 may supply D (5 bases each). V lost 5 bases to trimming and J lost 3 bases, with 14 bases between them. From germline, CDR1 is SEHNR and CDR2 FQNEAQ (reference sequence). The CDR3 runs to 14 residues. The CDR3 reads CASSGPGPGYEQYF. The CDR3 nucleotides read TGTGCCAGCAGCGGACCGGGACCCGGCTACGAGCAGTACTTC.

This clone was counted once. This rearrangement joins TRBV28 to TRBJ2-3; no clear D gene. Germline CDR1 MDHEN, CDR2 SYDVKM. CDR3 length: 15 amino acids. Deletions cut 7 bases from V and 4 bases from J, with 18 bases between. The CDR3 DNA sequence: TGTGCCAGCAAAACAAAGGGTCAAGGGTCAGATACGCAGTATTTT. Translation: CASKTKGQGSDTQYF.

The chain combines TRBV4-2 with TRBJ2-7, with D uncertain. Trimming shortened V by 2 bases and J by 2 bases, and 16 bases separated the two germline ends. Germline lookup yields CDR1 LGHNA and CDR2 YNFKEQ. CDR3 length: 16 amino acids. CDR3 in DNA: TGTGCCAGCAGCCAATCGGATTCTAGAAACCCCTACGAGCAGTACTTC. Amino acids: CASSQSDSRNPYEQYF.

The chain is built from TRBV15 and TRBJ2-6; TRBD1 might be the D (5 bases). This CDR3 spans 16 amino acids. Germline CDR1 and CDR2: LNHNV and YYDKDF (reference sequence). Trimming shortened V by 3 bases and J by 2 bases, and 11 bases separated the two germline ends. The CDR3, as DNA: TGTGCCACCAGCAGTCGACAGTGGGCTGGGGCCAACGTCCTGACTTTC. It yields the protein CATSSRQWAGANVLTF.

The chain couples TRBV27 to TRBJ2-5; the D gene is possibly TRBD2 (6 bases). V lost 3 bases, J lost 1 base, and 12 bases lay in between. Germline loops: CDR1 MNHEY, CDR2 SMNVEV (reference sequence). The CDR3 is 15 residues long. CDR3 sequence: CASSFRGSRQETQYF. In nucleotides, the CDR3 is TGTGCCAGCAGTTTCCGGGGGAGTCGCCAAGAGACCCAGTACTTC.

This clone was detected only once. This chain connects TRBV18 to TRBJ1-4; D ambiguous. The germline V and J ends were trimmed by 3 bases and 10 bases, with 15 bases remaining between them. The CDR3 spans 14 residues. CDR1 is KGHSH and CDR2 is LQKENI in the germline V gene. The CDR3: CASSPGGPRLKLFF. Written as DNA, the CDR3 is TGTGCCAGCTCACCGGGCGGCCCTAGATTAAAACTGTTTTTT.

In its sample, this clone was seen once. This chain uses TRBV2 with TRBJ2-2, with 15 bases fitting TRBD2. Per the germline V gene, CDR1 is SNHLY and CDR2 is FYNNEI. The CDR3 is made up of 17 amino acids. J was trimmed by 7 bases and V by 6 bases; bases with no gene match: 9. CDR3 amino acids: CASSLGLAGGPNGELFF. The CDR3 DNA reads TGTGCCAGCAGCCTAGGACTAGCGGGAGGGCCCAACGGGGAGCTGTTTTTT.

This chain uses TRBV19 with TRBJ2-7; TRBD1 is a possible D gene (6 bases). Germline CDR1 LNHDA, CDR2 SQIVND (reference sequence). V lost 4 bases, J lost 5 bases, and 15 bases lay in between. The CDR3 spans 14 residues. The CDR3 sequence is CASSRRQGTHEQYF. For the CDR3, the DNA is TGTGCCAGTAGTAGGCGCCAGGGGACCCACGAGCAGTACTTC.

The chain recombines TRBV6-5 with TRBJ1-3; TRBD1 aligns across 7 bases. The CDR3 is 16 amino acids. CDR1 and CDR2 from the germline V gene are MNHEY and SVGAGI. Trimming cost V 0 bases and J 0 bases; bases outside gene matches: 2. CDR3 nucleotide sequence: TGTGCCAGCAGTTACTCGACAGGGACCTCTGGAAACACCATATATTTT. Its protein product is CASSYSTGTSGNTIYF.